The T cell receptor (beta chain) under discussion was sequenced for a study of blood T cell repertoires in COVID-19. At the level of the study: Some COVID-19 samples were acute and others convalescent; all came from the United States, Italy and Spain.

This CDR3 region has 16 residues. V lost 5 bases, J lost 0 bases, and 6 bases stayed unmatched. Germline-derived CDR1 and CDR2 are SGHTA and FQGNSA. Per the original methods: Reference gene primer amplification gave nucleated cell count estimates. Only in-frame clones appear in the TCRdb table, and some are missing; sequencing was by immunoSEQ multiplex PCR. Clone size and V and J calls were adopted from that table, with D and trimming inferred from the DNA. This table has about 220,000 clones, 85% appearing once. Seattle patients were enrolled during active infection and followed longitudinally. The sequence was obtained from a woman between 65 and 79 years old with COVID-19, enrolled during active disease. V gene TRBV7-2 combines with J gene TRBJ2-7, with 11 bases identical to TRBD2. The sequencing input was peripheral blood. CDR3 residues: CASSTRLAGPSYEQYF. In DNA, the CDR3 is TGTGCCAGCAGCACCAGACTAGCGGGGCCCTCCTACGAGCAGTACTTC.